One sample yielded the 16 T cell receptor beta chains listed below, sequenced in a study of cytomegalovirus exposure and HLA in healthy donors (dated by TCRdb to the late 2010s). The library was built by means of the immunoSEQ multiplex PCR assay. For the multiplex PCR, a mixture combining 60 forward primers for TCR Vbeta segments and 13 reverse primers for TCR Jbeta segments was used. What TCRdb holds here is the immuneACCESS table cut down to in-frame rearrangements. Part of the clones is not present; checked against another copy, under half of the missing clones reflect an unresolved V gene, and the others are unexplained. The sample data list approximately 190,000 clones, and approximately 12% of these were observed just once. Clones ranked in the top ten supply 7.8% of the sample. The sample comprised PBMCs. The receptors derive from a man aged 50 to 59 in good health and CMV-seropositive.

There are a few counts of this clone. CDR3 DNA sequence: TGCGCCAGCAGCCAAGAGGTCAGGGCTAACTATGGCTACACCTTC. Translation gives CASSQEVRANYGYTF. The V and J genes are TRBV4-3 and TRBJ1-2, with TRBD1 as a possible D gene (5 bases). The V end was cut by 0 bases, the J end by 0 bases, with 8 bases between. The CDR3 is 15 residues long. Germline V CDR1 and CDR2: LGHNA, YSLEER.

The gene calls are TRBV9 and TRBJ1-5, with D unclear. Per germline, CDR1 SGDLS and CDR2 YYNGEE. The germline V and J ends were trimmed by 0 bases and 9 bases, with 13 bases remaining between them. The CDR3 spans 14 residues. CDR3: CASSVGTGSLPQHF. DNA of the CDR3: TGTGCCAGCAGCGTAGGGACGGGGAGTTTGCCCCAGCATTTT.

The V gene is TRBV7-2, the J gene TRBJ1-4; D is unclear. Trimming removed 1 base from V and 4 bases from J, with 10 bases in between. Germline values: CDR1 SGHTA, CDR2 FQGNSA. There are 15 residues in the CDR3. CDR3 loop: CASSLGGRLNEKLFF. The CDR3 nucleotides are TGTGCCAGCAGCTTAGGAGGGCGGCTTAATGAAAAACTGTTTTTT.

CDR3 coding DNA: TGCGCCAGCAGCCAAGATTGGGGGGGCTCTGAAGCTTTCTTT. This encodes CASSQDWGGSEAFF. The chain carries TRBV4-3 and TRBJ1-1; D is possibly TRBD1 (6 bases). The germline V gene has CDR1 LGHNA and CDR2 YSLEER. The ends were cut back, 0 bases at V and 6 bases at J, with 11 bases in the middle. This CDR3 has 14 amino acids.

In this sample, this clone turned up a few times. The gene calls are TRBV5-4 and TRBJ2-2, with TRBD2 as a possible D gene (5 bases). Trimming removed 0 bases at V and 5 bases at J, with 14 bases between. The CDR3 has 16 residues. The germline V gene encodes CDR1 SGHNT and CDR2 YYREEE (reference sequence). The CDR3 region has the DNA TGTGCCAGCAGCTTGGCGGGCAGGTCGGGGACCGGGGAGCTGTTTTTT. This gives the protein CASSLAGRSGTGELFF.

V and J are TRBV5-4 and TRBJ2-3; 7 bases fit TRBD1. V trimming: 4 bases; J trimming: 7 bases; junction bases outside the gene matches: 12. CDR3 length: 15 residues. Germline CDR1 SGHNT, CDR2 YYREEE (reference sequence). This CDR3 is CASSGGQAKQYTQYF. CDR3 DNA: TGTGCCAGCAGCGGTGGACAGGCAAAGCAGTATACGCAGTATTTT.

This clone has more than one count but fewer than ten. The chain recombines TRBV7-6 with TRBJ2-2; D unresolved. The V and J ends lost 1 base and 16 bases respectively, with 16 bases between them. Germline assignment: CDR1 SGHVS and CDR2 FNYEAQ. The CDR3 has 13 residues. The CDR3 nucleotides are TGTGCCAGCAGCTTAGATATCCAGGCACCAGGGTTTTTT. It codes for CASSLDIQAPGFF. Full variable domain (rest looked up from reference TRBV7-6 and TRBJ2-2): GAGVSQSPRYKVTKRGQDVALRCDPISGHVSLYWYRQALGQGPEFLTYFNYEAQQDKSGLPNDRFSAERPEGSISTLTIQRTEQRDSAMYRCASSLDIQAPGFFGEGSRLTVL.

CDR3 sequence: CASSLGQVSTDTQYF. CDR3 nucleotide sequence: TGTGCCAGCAGCCTGGGACAGGTTAGCACAGATACGCAGTATTTT. The chain employs TRBV11-2 and TRBJ2-3, with 8 bases matching TRBD1. The CDR3 runs to 15 residues. Germline V gene data show CDR1 as SGHAT and CDR2 as FQNNGV. V gave up 5 bases and J gave up 0 bases; unmatched junction bases: 4.

The chain links TRBV2 to TRBJ2-2; possible D gene TRBD1, 6 bases. V was cut by 5 bases and J by 4 bases, with 14 bases left in between. CDR1 and CDR2 from the germline V gene are SNHLY and FYNNEI. The CDR3 covers 15 residues. CDR3 sequence: CASSSRGTTTGELFF. The CDR3 nucleotides are TGTGCCAGCAGTTCTAGGGGGACAACCACCGGGGAGCTGTTTTTT.

This clone came up many times. The genes are TRBV6-1 and TRBJ2-7, with D unclear. Germline V lookup: CDR1 MNHNS, CDR2 SASEGT. Trimming shortened V by 4 bases and J by 5 bases, and 12 bases separated the two germline ends. The CDR3 loop spans 13 amino acids. The CDR3 DNA sequence: TGTGCCAGCAGTGGAGGCCTTTGGGACGAGCAGTACTTC. Protein product: CASSGGLWDEQYF.

The chain uses TRBV29-1 and TRBJ2-1; a weak D match, TRBD2 (7 bases). CDR1 is SQVTM and CDR2 is ANQGSEA in the germline V gene. V was pared by 6 bases and J by 0 bases, with 15 bases between. The CDR3 totals 15 residues. DNA for the CDR3: TGCAGCGTCGAGGAGGGGGGGGTCTCCTACAATGAGCAGTTCTTC. The encoded protein is CSVEEGGVSYNEQFF.

This clone was counted a single time. The chain has TRBV5-5 and TRBJ1-1, with 7 bases lining up with TRBD1. J was trimmed by 3 bases and V by 2 bases; bases with no gene match: 7. Looked up from germline, CDR1 is SGHKS and CDR2 is YYEKEE (reference sequence). CDR3 length: 15 residues. The CDR3 protein is CASSFLTGKDTEAFF. CDR3 in DNA: TGTGCCAGCAGCTTTCTGACAGGGAAGGACACTGAAGCTTTCTTT.

The chain is built from TRBV5-8 and TRBJ1-4, with 8 nucleotides matching TRBD1. In germline, CDR1 is SGHTS, CDR2 YDEGEE. The CDR3 has 16 residues. J lost 8 bases, V lost 2 bases, and 11 bases had no gene match. CDR3 DNA sequence: TGTGCCAGCAGCTTACACCTACAGGGGGTAGAAGAAAAACTGTTTTTT. This codes for CASSLHLQGVEEKLFF. The whole variable domain, filled in from reference TRBV5-8 and TRBJ1-4, reads EAGVTQSPTHLIKTRGQQATLRCSPISGHTSVYWYQQALGLGLQFLLWYDEGEERNRGNFPPRFSGRQFPNYSSELNVNALELEDSALYLCASSLHLQGVEEKLFFGSGTQLSVL.

The chain couples TRBV19 to TRBJ1-1; weak D call: TRBD1 (5 bases). This CDR3 spans 15 amino acids. The germline gives CDR1 LNHDA, CDR2 SQIVND (reference sequence). The V end was cut by 2 bases, the J end by 2 bases, with 12 bases between. DNA of the CDR3: TGTGCCAGTAGTATAACGGGGGTTATCAACACTGAAGCTTTCTTT. Translation gives CASSITGVINTEAFF.

This chain uses TRBV11-3 with TRBJ2-5, with TRBD2 as a possible D gene (7 bases). V gave up 8 bases and J gave up 2 bases, with 15 bases separating them. CDR1 is SGHNT, CDR2 YENEEA, per germline. The CDR3 totals 14 residues. The CDR3: CASRGGPSQETQYF. CDR3 sequence (DNA): TGTGCCAGCCGCGGGGGCCCCTCACAAGAGACCCAGTACTTC. The whole variable domain, filled in from reference TRBV11-3 and TRBJ2-5, reads EAGVVQSPRYKIIEKKQPVAFWCNPISGHNTLYWYLQNLGQGPELLIRYENEEAVDDSQLPKDRFSAERLKGVDSTLKIQPAELGDSAVYLCASRGGPSQETQYFGPGTRLLVL.

The chain employs TRBV7-2 and TRBJ1-3, with no clear D. The CDR3 totals 17 residues. Trimming cost V 3 bases and J 0 bases, with 15 bases left between them. Germline V gives CDR1 SGHTA, CDR2 FQGNSA. The CDR3 here is CASSLHPVMSSGNTIYF. CDR3 nucleotides: TGTGCCAGCAGCTTGCATCCCGTCATGAGCTCTGGAAACACCATATATTTT.